This TCR beta chain was captured in a study of monozygotic twins with inflammatory bowel disease. No DNA is given; TCRdb re-called the 5' RACE reads and lists each CDR3 protein once. Seen in this sample are approximately 390,000 distinct CDR3 sequences; the ten most common clones hold 2% to 2.5%. The TCR originated in a human donor with ulcerative colitis or Crohn's disease, or a healthy co-twin of an affected twin (not recorded which). Sequences were obtained from blood.

This chain's CDR3 is CASTWEGRDPRWPQHF. This chain connects TRBV6-5 to TRBJ1-5. The CDR3 has 16 amino acids. The germline V gene has CDR1 MNHEY and CDR2 SVGAGI.